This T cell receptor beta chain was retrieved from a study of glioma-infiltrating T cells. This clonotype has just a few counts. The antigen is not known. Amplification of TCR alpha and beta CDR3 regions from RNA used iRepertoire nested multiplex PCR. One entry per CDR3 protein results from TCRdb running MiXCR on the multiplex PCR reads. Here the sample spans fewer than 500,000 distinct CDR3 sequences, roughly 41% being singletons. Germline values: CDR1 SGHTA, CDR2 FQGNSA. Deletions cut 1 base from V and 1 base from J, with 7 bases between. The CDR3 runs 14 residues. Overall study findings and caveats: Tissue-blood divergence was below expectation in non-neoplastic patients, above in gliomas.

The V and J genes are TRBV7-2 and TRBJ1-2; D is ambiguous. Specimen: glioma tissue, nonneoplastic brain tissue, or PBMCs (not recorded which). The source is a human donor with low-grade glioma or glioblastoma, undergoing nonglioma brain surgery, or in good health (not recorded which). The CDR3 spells CASSLDTRNYGYTF. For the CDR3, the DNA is TGTGCCAGCAGCTTAGACACCCGTAACTATGGCTACACCTTC.